The source of this T cell receptor (beta chain) is a study of cytomegalovirus exposure and HLA in healthy donors. Looked up from germline, CDR1 is SEHNR and CDR2 is FQNEAQ (reference sequence). The CDR3 sequence is 17 residues long. Losses at the gene ends were 5 bases for V and 2 bases for J; bases not matched to a gene: 13. This PCR relied on a set of 60 Vbeta primers and 13 Jbeta primers. The table came from immunoSEQ multiplex PCR; TCRdb's copy has only in-frame clones and leaves some out. Of approximately 150,000 clones in the sample, around 77% were seen once. The receptor was isolated from a woman aged 55 to 70 in good health and CMV-seronegative. The sequencing input was PBMCs. The chain employs TRBV7-9 and TRBJ2-5, with 8 bases that match TRBD2. The CDR3 DNA follows: TGTGCCAGCAGCCCCTATGGTCCGGGAGGGAGGCAAGAGACCCAGTACTTC. Encoded protein: CASSPYGPGGRQETQYF.